A selection of T cell receptor beta chains follows, all from one sample in a study of blood T cell repertoires in COVID-19. TCRdb's table, derived via immunoSEQ multiplex PCR, lists solely in-frame clones and lacks some. This table holds approximately 130,000 clones, around 86% found once. Material: peripheral blood. The source of these receptors is a woman aged 45 to 65 who had recovered from COVID-19. Both conserved end residues are part of each CDR3. D genes are given only for firm matches. Size is stated for part of the rows, as once, few or many counts, or as a class when the clone is expanded.

D gene: TRBD1
J gene: TRBJ2-1
V gene: TRBV11-2
clone size: few
CDR3 DNA: TGTGCCAGCAGCTTTAGACAGGGGGCTTACAATGAGCAGTTCTTC
CDR3 protein: CASSFRQGAYNEQFF

D gene: TRBD1
J gene: TRBJ1-2
V gene: TRBV5-1
clone size: NA
CDR3 DNA: TGCGCCAGCAGCTTGAATACAGGGGGCGACTATGGCTACACCTTC
CDR3 protein: CASSLNTGGDYGYTF

D gene: TRBD1
J gene: TRBJ2-7
V gene: TRBV6-5
clone size: NA
CDR3 DNA: TGTGCCAGCAGTTACCCTGGGACAGACCTATCCTACGAGCAGTACTTC
CDR3 protein: CASSYPGTDLSYEQYF

D gene: TRBD2
J gene: TRBJ2-7
V gene: TRBV4-2
clone size: NA
CDR3 DNA: TGTGCCAGCAGCTACGGGACTAGCGGGGCGGAGCAGTACTTC
CDR3 protein: CASSYGTSGAEQYF

D gene: TRBD2
J gene: TRBJ2-3
V gene: TRBV10-1
clone size: NA
CDR3 DNA: TGCGCCAGCAGCCTAGGGACTAGAAGCACAGATACGCAGTATTTT
CDR3 protein: CASSLGTRSTDTQYF

D gene: NA
J gene: TRBJ1-4
V gene: TRBV5-8
clone size: NA
CDR3 DNA: TGTGCCAGCAGCTTGGGATTATGGACAGATAATGAAAAACTGTTTTTT
CDR3 protein: CASSLGLWTDNEKLFF

D gene: NA
J gene: TRBJ1-1
V gene: TRBV27
clone size: NA
CDR3 DNA: TGTGCCAGCAGTTTAGGGGGACTCTTGAACACTGAAGCTTTCTTT
CDR3 protein: CASSLGGLLNTEAFF

D gene: NA
J gene: TRBJ1-4
V gene: TRBV5-6
clone size: NA
CDR3 DNA: TGTGCCAGCAGCTTGGAGTCGGGTGTGGGTGAAAAACTGTTTTTT
CDR3 protein: CASSLESGVGEKLFF

D gene: TRBD1
J gene: TRBJ1-2
V gene: TRBV5-6
clone size: few
CDR3 DNA: TGTGCCAGCAGCTTGGAGGGGGCCCCCGCTCGCTATGGCTACACCTTC
CDR3 protein: CASSLEGAPARYGYTF

D gene: TRBD2
J gene: TRBJ2-7
V gene: TRBV29-1
clone size: NA
CDR3 DNA: TGCAGCGTTCAGACTAGCGGGGGCTACGAGCAGTACTTC
CDR3 protein: CSVQTSGGYEQYF

D gene: NA
J gene: TRBJ1-4
V gene: TRBV11-2
clone size: NA
CDR3 DNA: TGTGCCAGCAGCCATACTGGGGGGACCTTTGGGGAAAAACTGTTTTTT
CDR3 protein: CASSHTGGTFGEKLFF

D gene: TRBD2
J gene: TRBJ2-3
V gene: TRBV27
clone size: NA
CDR3 DNA: TGTGCCAGCAGTTTATCGTCTAGCGGAGATACGCAGTATTTT
CDR3 protein: CASSLSSSGDTQYF

D gene: NA
J gene: TRBJ2-1
V gene: TRBV21-1
clone size: NA
CDR3 DNA: TGTGCCAGCAGCAATCCCGACTCGAGCTCCTACAATGAGCAGTTCTTC
CDR3 protein: CASSNPDSSSYNEQFF

D gene: NA
J gene: TRBJ1-6
V gene: TRBV7-9
clone size: NA
CDR3 DNA: TGTGCCAGCACCATCTCCGACATCAATTCACCCCTCCACTTT
CDR3 protein: CASTISDINSPLHF

D gene: TRBD1
J gene: TRBJ1-1
V gene: TRBV9
clone size: once
CDR3 DNA: TGTGCCAGCAGCGTAGAGCCCTCTTTTGGACAGGGTCGTACTGAAGCTTTCTTT
CDR3 protein: CASSVEPSFGQGRTEAFF

D gene: NA
J gene: TRBJ1-6
V gene: TRBV2
clone size: NA
CDR3 DNA: TGTGCCAGCAGGACAGCGAGCTATAATTCACCCCTCCACTTT
CDR3 protein: CASRTASYNSPLHF

D gene: TRBD1
J gene: TRBJ1-2
V gene: TRBV12-5
clone size: NA
CDR3 DNA: TGTGCTAGTGGTTTTGCAGGGGGCTATGGCTACACCTTC
CDR3 protein: CASGFAGGYGYTF

D gene: TRBD2
J gene: TRBJ2-7
V gene: TRBV19
clone size: NA
CDR3 DNA: TGTGCCAGTAGTCCCTCCCCCCGACTAGCGGGAGGGGCCTACGAGCAGTACTTC
CDR3 protein: CASSPSPRLAGGAYEQYF

D gene: TRBD1
J gene: TRBJ2-7
V gene: TRBV5-4
clone size: few
CDR3 DNA: TGTGCCAGCAGTCAAACCGGGACAGGGAACGGCGAGCAGTACTTC
CDR3 protein: CASSQTGTGNGEQYF

D gene: NA
J gene: TRBJ1-3
V gene: TRBV10-3
clone size: NA
CDR3 DNA: TGTGCCATCAGTGACCGCAGGCGCTCTGGAAACACCATATATTTT
CDR3 protein: CAISDRRRSGNTIYF

D gene: TRBD1
J gene: TRBJ2-1
V gene: TRBV5-6
clone size: NA
CDR3 DNA: TGTGCCAGCAGCTTGCAGGACAGGGTTTTTCAGTTCTTC
CDR3 protein: CASSLQDRVFQFF

D gene: NA
J gene: TRBJ1-1
V gene: TRBV6-5
clone size: NA
CDR3 DNA: TGTGCCAGCATCGACGAGGTTCACACTGAAGCTTTCTTT
CDR3 protein: CASIDEVHTEAFF

D gene: NA
J gene: TRBJ2-3
V gene: TRBV7-3
clone size: NA
CDR3 DNA: TGTGCCAGCAGCTCACAGGGATTAGGGACGCAGTATTTT
CDR3 protein: CASSSQGLGTQYF

D gene: TRBD2
J gene: TRBJ2-7
V gene: TRBV20-1
clone size: NA
CDR3 DNA: TGCAGTGCTAGTTTTCCCGGGAGGGCCGGGTACGAGCAGTACTTC
CDR3 protein: CSASFPGRAGYEQYF

D gene: TRBD2
J gene: TRBJ2-1
V gene: TRBV7-9
clone size: NA
CDR3 DNA: TGTGCCAGCAGCCCACGACTAGCGGGAGGGCCGTTGGTCTTC
CDR3 protein: CASSPRLAGGPLVF

D gene: TRBD2
J gene: TRBJ2-2
V gene: TRBV7-9
clone size: NA
CDR3 DNA: TGTGCCAGCAGCTTAGGAGCGGGGTTCTACACCGGGGAGCTGTTTTTT
CDR3 protein: CASSLGAGFYTGELFF

D gene: NA
J gene: TRBJ2-4
V gene: TRBV11-2
clone size: NA
CDR3 DNA: TGTGCCAGCAGCTTAGCCACTACCAATGGGATTCAGTACTTC
CDR3 protein: CASSLATTNGIQYF

D gene: NA
J gene: TRBJ2-7
V gene: TRBV10-3
clone size: NA
CDR3 DNA: TGTGCCATCAGCGGGACCGGGGGTTACGAGCAGTACTTC
CDR3 protein: CAISGTGGYEQYF

D gene: TRBD2
J gene: TRBJ2-5
V gene: TRBV2
clone size: NA
CDR3 DNA: TGTGCCATCGTGGCGGGAGTCTGGGAGACCCAGTACTTC
CDR3 protein: CAIVAGVWETQYF

D gene: TRBD1
J gene: TRBJ2-7
V gene: TRBV5-5
clone size: NA
CDR3 DNA: TGTGCCAGCAGTCGGCAAGGGGGCAATGTCGGGCAGTACTTC
CDR3 protein: CASSRQGGNVGQYF

D gene: NA
J gene: TRBJ1-4
V gene: TRBV27
clone size: NA
CDR3 DNA: TGTGCCAGCAGTTTTGGTCAGGCAATTAATGAAAAACTGTTTTTT
CDR3 protein: CASSFGQAINEKLFF

D gene: TRBD1
J gene: TRBJ1-2
V gene: TRBV3-1/TRBV3-2
clone size: NA
CDR3 DNA: TGTGCCAGCAGCCAAGGGACAGGGGGCCTAGGCTATGGCTACACCTTC
CDR3 protein: CASSQGTGGLGYGYTF

D gene: TRBD2
J gene: TRBJ2-3
V gene: TRBV14
clone size: NA
CDR3 DNA: TGTGCCAGCAGCCTTGGACTAGCGGGAGGGTGGCGCACAGATACGCAGTATTTT
CDR3 protein: CASSLGLAGGWRTDTQYF

D gene: NA
J gene: TRBJ1-2
V gene: TRBV5-6
clone size: once
CDR3 DNA: TGTGCCAGCAGCTTGGAATGGGGACACGCCAACTATGGCTACACCTTC
CDR3 protein: CASSLEWGHANYGYTF

D gene: NA
J gene: TRBJ1-3
V gene: TRBV28
clone size: NA
CDR3 DNA: TGTGCCAGCAGTTTGTTCAGGGGAAACACCATATATTTT
CDR3 protein: CASSLFRGNTIYF

D gene: NA
J gene: TRBJ1-2
V gene: TRBV18
clone size: NA
CDR3 DNA: TGTGCCAGCTCACCCTACCCCCCCAGGGTAGGGATCGACTATGGCTACACCTTC
CDR3 protein: CASSPYPPRVGIDYGYTF

D gene: NA
J gene: TRBJ1-1
V gene: TRBV6-5
clone size: NA
CDR3 DNA: TGTGCCAGCCCGGAGACCACTGAAGCTTTCTTT
CDR3 protein: CASPETTEAFF

D gene: TRBD1
J gene: TRBJ2-1
V gene: TRBV7-9
clone size: NA
CDR3 DNA: TGTGCCAGTGGGACAGGGGTTTTCCATGAGCAGTTCTTC
CDR3 protein: CASGTGVFHEQFF

D gene: NA
J gene: TRBJ1-4
V gene: TRBV18
clone size: NA
CDR3 DNA: TGTGCCAGCTCACCTCCGGCTAATGAAAAACTGTTTTTT
CDR3 protein: CASSPPANEKLFF

D gene: NA
J gene: TRBJ2-7
V gene: TRBV11-2
clone size: NA
CDR3 DNA: TGTGCCAGCAGCTTAATAGGGGGCGGGAGGCTACAGATCTACGAGCAGTACTTC
CDR3 protein: CASSLIGGGRLQIYEQYF

D gene: NA
J gene: TRBJ1-1
V gene: TRBV11-3
clone size: NA
CDR3 DNA: TGTGCCAGCAGCCCGAGGGGGAAATGGGACACTGAAGCTTTCTTT
CDR3 protein: CASSPRGKWDTEAFF

D gene: TRBD2
J gene: TRBJ2-3
V gene: TRBV11-3
clone size: once
CDR3 DNA: TGTGCCAGCAGCTTCGGTCGAGCGGGAGTGATTGGAGATACGCAGTATTTT
CDR3 protein: CASSFGRAGVIGDTQYF